This TCR beta chain was identified in a study of shared clonotypes between healthy human individuals. Here immunoSEQ multiplex PCR was the method, and the copy in TCRdb shows in-frame clones only, minus some. The sample has about 2 million clones; less than 95% are singletons. Terminally differentiated effector memory CD45RA+ cells were left out of the naive CD8 fraction, which was CD45RO-negative and positively selected for CCR7. Worth noting for this clone: Its target is not known.

With 0 bases removed from V and 4 bases from J, the gap between germline ends came to 12 bases. CDR3 length equals 15 residues. Germline V gene lookup returns CDR1 MGHRA and CDR2 YSYEKL. General study results and limits: Blood was the only sampled material, and tissue repertoires likely differ. Compared with memory subsets, naive subsets generally had larger estimated richness.

The clonotype originates from a man younger than 30 in good health. Sequencing input: naive CD8+ T cells sorted from blood. V is TRBV4-1 and J is TRBJ1-2; D might be TRBD1 (5 bases). The CDR3 reads CASSQERGRVYGYTF. CDR3 bases: TGCGCCAGCAGCCAAGAAAGGGGTCGGGTCTATGGCTACACCTTC.